These 25 T cell receptor beta chains were all obtained from the same sample, sequenced in a study of CD8+ T cells in alopecia areata (dated by TCRdb to the late 2010s). Libraries were built with the immunoSEQ multiplex PCR assay. For TCR sequencing, RNA was extracted from every sample and reverse transcribed into cDNA to serve as template. Drawn from immuneACCESS, this table holds only the in-frame rearrangements with V and J called that TCRdb kept. Clones are partly lost; checked studies trace under half to an unresolved V gene and leave the rest unexplained. The table for this sample lists 150,000 or so clones; about three fifths of them were counted only once. The ten biggest clones cover 4% to 5.5% of the sample. The sequenced sample consisted of CD4+ T cells sorted from blood. The receptor source for this set is a human donor in good health.

The chain joins TRBV30 to TRBJ2-1; 8 positions agree with TRBD1. This CDR3 is built from 13 residues. Germline V gene data show CDR1 as GTSNPN and CDR2 as SVGIG (reference sequence). The V gene end was trimmed by 2 bases and the J gene end by 10 bases; junction bases not matched to a gene: 7. The CDR3 coding sequence is TGTGCCTGGAGTAAAGGACAGGGAGTAGAGCAGTTCTTC. It is translated as CAWSKGQGVEQFF.

This clone appeared a single time. The chain couples TRBV29-1 to TRBJ2-2, with TRBD1 identical over 7 bases. CDR3 length equals 14 residues. The germline CDR1 and CDR2 sequences are SQVTM and ANQGSEA. J lost 1 base, V lost 6 bases, and 5 bases had no gene match. As DNA, the CDR3 is TGCAGCGTAGGGACAGACATGAACACCGGGGAGCTGTTTTTT. Encoded protein: CSVGTDMNTGELFF.

A single count supports this clone. This sequence joins TRBV6-5 and TRBJ1-4; the D gene is possibly TRBD1 (6 bases). V shed 8 bases and J shed 3 bases, with 13 bases lying between them. The CDR3 is 14 residues long. Germline V CDR1 and CDR2: MNHEY, SVGAGI. The CDR3 sequence: CASGPTGSNEKLFF. Written as DNA, the CDR3 is TGTGCCAGCGGTCCGACAGGCTCTAATGAAAAACTGTTTTTT.

The V call is TRBV5-1, the J call TRBJ2-7, with a weak D call TRBD2 (5 bases). This CDR3 has 15 amino acids. The V and J ends lost 5 bases and 0 bases respectively, with 15 bases between them. The V gene's germline CDR1 is SGHRS and CDR2 YFSETQ. The DNA of the CDR3 is TGCGCCAGCAGGGAGAATAGCGTGGGCTCCTACGAGCAGTACTTC. It codes for CASRENSVGSYEQYF.

The chain employs TRBV5-1 and TRBJ2-5; D is ambiguous. Germline assignment: CDR1 SGHRS and CDR2 YFSETQ. Trimming pared 4 bases from V and 2 bases from J, leaving 0 bases between. The CDR3 is 10 residues long. CDR3 DNA: TGCGCCAGCAGCCAAGAGACCCAGTACTTC. Protein: CASSQETQYF.

This clone showed up just a few times. One junction end disagrees with the germline gene, perhaps due to a read error. The chain is built from TRBV4-2 and TRBJ1-5; D gene ambiguous. CDR1 is LGHNA, CDR2 YNFKEQ, per germline. The CDR3 loop spans 14 amino acids. The CDR3 spells CASSQEWENQPQHF. CDR3 in DNA: TGTGCCAGCAGTCAAGAATGGGAAAATCAGCCCCAGCATTTT.

The chain joins TRBV7-3 to TRBJ2-3, with 10 positions matching TRBD2. This CDR3 is 16 amino acids long. Trimming took 1 base from V and 4 from J; bases not matched to a gene: 5. Germline values: CDR1 SGHTA, CDR2 FQGTGA. The CDR3 sequence is CASSLIASGSADTQYF. CDR3 coding DNA: TGTGCCAGCAGCTTAATCGCTAGCGGGAGCGCAGATACGCAGTATTTT.

V usage is TRBV2 and J usage is TRBJ2-7; 9 nucleotides align to TRBD2. V trimming: 8 bases; J trimming: 2 bases; junction bases outside the gene matches: 7. Per the germline V gene, CDR1 is SNHLY and CDR2 is FYNNEI. The CDR3 loop spans 14 amino acids. CDR3 protein: CASGRLAATYEQYF. The CDR3 region has the DNA TGTGCCAGCGGGCGACTAGCGGCAACCTACGAGCAGTACTTC. Filled out from reference TRBV2 and TRBJ2-7, the complete variable domain reads EPEVTQTPSHQVTQMGQEVILRCVPISNHLYFYWYRQILGQKVEFLVSFYNNEISEKSEIFDDQFSVERPDGSNFTLKIRSTKLEDSAMYFCASGRLAATYEQYFGPGTRLTVT.

The gene calls are TRBV10-3 and TRBJ2-5, with no clear D. The CDR3 is 12 residues long. The V end lost 1 base, the J end lost 5 bases, and 5 bases lay between the germline ends. Germline V gives CDR1 ENHRY, CDR2 SYGVKD. The CDR3 loop reads CAISEFSETQYF. In DNA, the CDR3 is TGTGCCATCAGTGAGTTCTCGGAGACCCAGTACTTC.

This clone was recorded many times. The rearrangement links TRBV6-5 to TRBJ2-7; a weak D match, TRBD2 (7 bases). Trimming took off 6 bases at V and 7 bases at J, with 10 bases between the two ends. Germline CDR1 and CDR2: MNHEY and SVGAGI. The CDR3 has 11 residues. The DNA of the CDR3 is TGTGCCAGCAGAAGGGGGGGAGAGCAGTACTTC. This sequence encodes CASRRGGEQYF.

The V and J genes are TRBV28 and TRBJ1-5, with 7 positions matching TRBD1. CDR3 length equals 15 residues. Per germline, CDR1 MDHEN and CDR2 SYDVKM. The V and J ends lost 0 bases and 4 bases, in that order; junction bases with no gene match: 3. CDR3 loop: CASSLWGRGNQPQHF. The CDR3 DNA reads as TGTGCCAGCAGTTTATGGGGCAGGGGGAATCAGCCCCAGCATTTT. Using reference TRBV28 and TRBJ1-5 for the parts outside the CDR3, the full variable domain is DVKVTQSSRYLVKRTGEKVFLECVQDMDHENMFWYRQDPGLGLRLIYFSYDVKMKEKGDIPEGYSVSREKKERFSLILESASTNQTSMYLCASSLWGRGNQPQHFGDGTRLSIL.

This clone came up once. The gene calls are TRBV5-4 and TRBJ1-4; maybe TRBD1 (5 bases). The CDR3 sequence is 13 residues long. CDR1 SGHNT and CDR2 YYREEE come from the germline V gene (reference sequence). Trimming removed 1 base at V and 8 bases at J, with 9 bases between. The CDR3 spells CASSLQGGEKLFF. CDR3 coding DNA: TGTGCCAGCAGCTTGCAGGGTGGGGAAAAACTGTTTTTT.

The rearrangement joins TRBV11-2 to TRBJ2-7; 12 bases are shared with TRBD2. Germline V gene lookup returns CDR1 SGHAT and CDR2 FQNNGV. The CDR3 contains 14 residues. V was clipped by 2 bases and J by 4 bases; unmatched bases: 0. The CDR3 reads CASSLLAGGYEQYF. As DNA, the CDR3 is TGTGCCAGCAGCTTACTAGCGGGAGGGTACGAGCAGTACTTC.

The chain joins TRBV7-9 to TRBJ2-7, with D unclear. The germline CDR1 and CDR2 sequences are SEHNR and FQNEAQ (reference sequence). The CDR3 totals 12 residues. V dropped 6 bases and J dropped 3 bases, with 9 bases sitting between them. CDR3 region: CASRPLFYEQYF. The CDR3 region has the DNA TGTGCCAGCAGACCCCTCTTCTACGAGCAGTACTTC. Looking up the rest from reference TRBV7-9 and TRBJ2-7 gives the full variable domain: DTGVSQNPRHKITKRGQNVTFRCDPISEHNRLYWYRQTLGQGPEFLTYFQNEAQLEKSRLLSDRFSAERPKGSFSTLEIQRTEQGDSAMYLCASRPLFYEQYFGPGTRLTVT.

The V and J genes are TRBV29-1 and TRBJ2-7; D is possibly TRBD1 or TRBD2 (5 bases each). The germline V and J ends were trimmed by 4 bases and 6 bases, with 16 bases remaining between them. From germline, CDR1 is SQVTM and CDR2 ANQGSEA. The CDR3 length is 13 residues. The chain's CDR3 is CSVGEGTLTEQYF. For the CDR3, the DNA is TGCAGCGTTGGAGAGGGGACGCTAACCGAGCAGTACTTC.

V and J are TRBV6-5 and TRBJ2-4; D gene uncertain. The germline gives CDR1 MNHEY, CDR2 SVGAGI. The CDR3 length is 15 residues. V lost 0 bases, J lost 4 bases, and 10 bases lay in between. The CDR3 bases are TGTGCCAGCAGTTACTCTCGAGTTGGTAAAAACATTCAGTACTTC. Translating it yields CASSYSRVGKNIQYF.

The chain combines TRBV29-1 with TRBJ2-3; D not certain. This CDR3 spans 13 amino acids. Germline assignment: CDR1 SQVTM and CDR2 ANQGSEA. The V end was cut by 3 bases, the J end by 0 bases, with 7 bases between. The CDR3 nucleotides read TGCAGCGTTGACGTCACTAGCACAGATACGCAGTATTTT. It specifies CSVDVTSTDTQYF.

The chain carries TRBV30 and TRBJ2-1; 8 nucleotides match TRBD2. CDR3 length equals 14 residues. The V and J ends lost 0 bases and 3 bases, in that order; junction bases with no gene match: 1. Germline CDR1 GTSNPN, CDR2 SVGIG (reference sequence). CDR3 amino acids: CAWSVSGIYNEQFF. CDR3 coding DNA: TGTGCCTGGAGTGTTAGCGGGATCTACAATGAGCAGTTCTTC.

This rearrangement joins TRBV7-2 to TRBJ2-6; D may correspond to TRBD1 or TRBD2 (5 bases each). Trimming took 4 bases from V and 2 from J, leaving 9 bases between them. This CDR3 comprises 15 residues. Germline CDR1 and CDR2: SGHTA and FQGNSA. CDR3 sequence: CASSSQGAGANVLTF. The DNA of the CDR3 is TGTGCCAGCAGCTCCCAGGGAGCTGGGGCCAACGTCCTGACTTTC.

This chain uses TRBV10-3 with TRBJ2-7; a weak D match, TRBD2 (6 bases). From germline, CDR1 is ENHRY and CDR2 SYGVKD. Trimming shortened V by 10 bases and J by 6 bases, and 22 bases separated the two germline ends. The CDR3 extends over 14 amino acids. For the CDR3, the DNA is TGTGCCAGCGGACGGGAGCCTACGGCCTCCGAGCAGTACTTC. Amino acids: CASGREPTASEQYF.

The genes are TRBV12-5 and TRBJ2-4; TRBD2 aligns across 13 bases. The CDR3 loop spans 21 amino acids. Germline loops: CDR1 LGHNT, CDR2 FRNRAP. V lost 2 bases and J lost 11; bases outside the gene matches: 24. CDR3 coding DNA: TGTGCTAGTGGTTTGACACCTGACGGAGTTTCGGCACTAGCGGGAGGGACATTTCAGTACTTC. Translation: CASGLTPDGVSALAGGTFQYF.

There are a few counts of this clone. The chain joins TRBV10-3 to TRBJ2-6; perhaps D is TRBD1 or TRBD2 (6 bases each). Germline V lookup: CDR1 ENHRY, CDR2 SYGVKD. V dropped 7 bases and J dropped 2 bases, with 9 bases sitting between them. This CDR3 spans 14 amino acids. CDR3 in amino acids: CAIMEGAGANVLTF. Written as DNA, the CDR3 is TGTGCCATCATGGAGGGGGCTGGGGCCAACGTCCTGACTTTC.

The rearrangement joins TRBV14 to TRBJ1-2; a possible D gene is TRBD1 (6 bases). The CDR3 is 14 residues long. Germline V gene sequence: CDR1 SGHDN, CDR2 FVKESK. Trimming stripped 4 bases from V and 4 bases from J, with 13 bases between. CDR3 in amino acids: CASSPGNRAYGYTF. The CDR3 bases are TGTGCCAGCAGCCCAGGCAACAGGGCCTATGGCTACACCTTC.

This rearrangement joins TRBV27 to TRBJ2-4, with 7 bases identical to TRBD1. CDR1 is MNHEY and CDR2 is SMNVEV in the germline V gene (reference sequence). The CDR3 loop spans 16 amino acids. The J segment lost 0 bases and the V segment lost 3 bases, leaving 5 bases of the junction unmatched. Here the CDR3 DNA reads TGTGCCAGCAGTTTCGAGGGGGCTCTAGCCAAAAACATTCAGTACTTC. It encodes CASSFEGALAKNIQYF.

The rearrangement uses TRBV19 and TRBJ2-1; D is possibly TRBD1 (6 bases). Trimming left V 5 bases short and J 0 bases short, with 17 bases between. Germline CDR1 is LNHDA and CDR2 is SQIVND (reference sequence). The CDR3 runs to 17 residues. This CDR3 is CASSGGLALSSYNEQFF. CDR3 DNA sequence: TGTGCCAGTAGTGGGGGCCTAGCCCTGAGCTCCTACAATGAGCAGTTCTTC. Together with reference TRBV19 and TRBJ2-1, the CDR3 gives the full variable domain: DGGITQSPKYLFRKEGQNVTLSCEQNLNHDAMYWYRQDPGQGLRLIYYSQIVNDFQKGDIAEGYSVSREKKESFPLTVTSAQKNPTAFYLCASSGGLALSSYNEQFFGPGTRLTVL.